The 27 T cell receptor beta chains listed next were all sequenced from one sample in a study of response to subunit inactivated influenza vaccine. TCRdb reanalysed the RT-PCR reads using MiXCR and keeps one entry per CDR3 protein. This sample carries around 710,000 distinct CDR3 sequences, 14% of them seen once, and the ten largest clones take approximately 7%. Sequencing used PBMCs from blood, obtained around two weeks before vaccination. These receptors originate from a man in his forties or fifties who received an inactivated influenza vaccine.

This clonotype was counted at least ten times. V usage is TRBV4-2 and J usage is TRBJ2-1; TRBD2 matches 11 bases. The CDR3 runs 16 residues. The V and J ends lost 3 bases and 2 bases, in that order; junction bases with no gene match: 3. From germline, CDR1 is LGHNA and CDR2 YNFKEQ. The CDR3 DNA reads TGTGCCAGCAGCCAGACTAGCGGGGACACCTACAATGAGCAGTTCTTC. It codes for CASSQTSGDTYNEQFF.

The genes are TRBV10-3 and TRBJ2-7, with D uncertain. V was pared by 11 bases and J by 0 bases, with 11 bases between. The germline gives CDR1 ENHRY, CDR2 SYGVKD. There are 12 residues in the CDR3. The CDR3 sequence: CASGPSSYEQYF. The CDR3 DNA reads TGTGCCTCCGGACCAAGCTCCTACGAGCAGTACTTC.

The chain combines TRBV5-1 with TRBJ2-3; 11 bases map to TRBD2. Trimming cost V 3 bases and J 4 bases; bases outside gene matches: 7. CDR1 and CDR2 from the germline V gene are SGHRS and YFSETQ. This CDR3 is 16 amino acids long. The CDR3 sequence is CASSSLAGAGADTQYF. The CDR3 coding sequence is TGCGCCAGCAGCTCACTAGCGGGAGCCGGGGCAGATACGCAGTATTTT.

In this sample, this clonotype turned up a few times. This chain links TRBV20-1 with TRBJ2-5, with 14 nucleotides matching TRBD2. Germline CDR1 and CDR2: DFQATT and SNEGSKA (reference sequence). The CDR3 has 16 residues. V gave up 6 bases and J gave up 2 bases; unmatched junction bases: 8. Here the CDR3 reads CSATRGTSGGQETQYF. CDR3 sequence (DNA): TGCAGTGCAACCCGGGGGACTAGCGGGGGACAAGAGACCCAGTACTTC.

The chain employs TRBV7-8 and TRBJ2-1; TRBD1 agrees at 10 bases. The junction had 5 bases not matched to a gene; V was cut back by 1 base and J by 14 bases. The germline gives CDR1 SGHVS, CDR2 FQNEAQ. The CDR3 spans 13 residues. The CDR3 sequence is CASSLEAGQGKFF. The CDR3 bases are TGTGCCAGCAGCTTAGAGGCGGGACAGGGGAAGTTCTTC.

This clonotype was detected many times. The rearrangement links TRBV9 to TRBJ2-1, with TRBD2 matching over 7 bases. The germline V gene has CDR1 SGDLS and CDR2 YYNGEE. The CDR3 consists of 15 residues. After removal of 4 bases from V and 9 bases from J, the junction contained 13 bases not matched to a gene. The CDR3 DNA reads TGTGCCAGCAGCCCCTGGACTAGACGGGATAGTGAGCAGTTCTTC. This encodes CASSPWTRRDSEQFF.

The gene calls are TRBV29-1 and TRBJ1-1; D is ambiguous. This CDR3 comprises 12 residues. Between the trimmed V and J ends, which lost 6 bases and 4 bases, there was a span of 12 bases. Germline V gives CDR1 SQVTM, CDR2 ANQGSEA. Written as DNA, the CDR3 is TGCAGCGTCGACCGGCGAGGCACTGAAGCTTTCTTT. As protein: CSVDRRGTEAFF.

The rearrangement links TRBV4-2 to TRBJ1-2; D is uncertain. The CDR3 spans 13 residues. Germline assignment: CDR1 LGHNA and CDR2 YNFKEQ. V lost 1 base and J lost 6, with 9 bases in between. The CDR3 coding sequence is TGTGCCAGCAGCCAAGGTTTGTTAGATGGCTACACCTTC. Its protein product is CASSQGLLDGYTF.

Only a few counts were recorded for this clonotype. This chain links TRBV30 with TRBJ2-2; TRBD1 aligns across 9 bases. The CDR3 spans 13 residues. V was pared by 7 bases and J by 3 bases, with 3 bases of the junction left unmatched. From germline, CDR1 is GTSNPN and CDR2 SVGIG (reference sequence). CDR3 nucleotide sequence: TGTGCCTTTGGACAGGGGTACACCGGGGAGCTGTTTTTT. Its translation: CAFGQGYTGELFF.

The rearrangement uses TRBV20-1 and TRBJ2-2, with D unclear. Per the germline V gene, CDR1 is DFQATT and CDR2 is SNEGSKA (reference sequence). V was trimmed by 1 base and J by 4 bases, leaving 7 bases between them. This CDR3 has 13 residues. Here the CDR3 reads CSARAPSTGELFF. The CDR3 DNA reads TGCAGTGCTAGAGCACCATCCACCGGGGAGCTGTTTTTT.

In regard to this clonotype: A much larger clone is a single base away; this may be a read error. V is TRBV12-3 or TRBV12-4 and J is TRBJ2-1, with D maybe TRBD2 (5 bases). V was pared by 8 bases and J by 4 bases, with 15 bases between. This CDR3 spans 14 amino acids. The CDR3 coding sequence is TGTGCCAGCTCCTCTGGCGGGTTGTACAATGAGCAGTTCTTC. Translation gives CASSSGGLYNEQFF.

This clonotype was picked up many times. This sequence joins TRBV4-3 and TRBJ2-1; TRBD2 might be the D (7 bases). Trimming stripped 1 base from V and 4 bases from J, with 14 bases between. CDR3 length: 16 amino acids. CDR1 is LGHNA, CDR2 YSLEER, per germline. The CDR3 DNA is TGCGCCAGCAGCCAAGCCACGGGGGGCCTGTACAATGAGCAGTTCTTC. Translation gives CASSQATGGLYNEQFF.

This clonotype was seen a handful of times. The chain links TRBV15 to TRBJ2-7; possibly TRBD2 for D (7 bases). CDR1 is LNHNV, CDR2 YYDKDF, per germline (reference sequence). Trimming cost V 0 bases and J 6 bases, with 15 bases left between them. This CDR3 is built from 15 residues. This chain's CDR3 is CATSRDLGGGSEQYF. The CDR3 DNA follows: TGTGCCACCAGCAGAGATCTTGGGGGGGGCTCCGAGCAGTACTTC.

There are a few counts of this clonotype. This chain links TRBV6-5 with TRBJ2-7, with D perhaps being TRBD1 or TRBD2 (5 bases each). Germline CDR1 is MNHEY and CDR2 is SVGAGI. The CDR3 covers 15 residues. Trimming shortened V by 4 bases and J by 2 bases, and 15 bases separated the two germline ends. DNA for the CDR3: TGTGCCAGCAGTTCCCGGGACGGCTTCCCCTACGAGCAGTACTTC. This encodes CASSSRDGFPYEQYF.

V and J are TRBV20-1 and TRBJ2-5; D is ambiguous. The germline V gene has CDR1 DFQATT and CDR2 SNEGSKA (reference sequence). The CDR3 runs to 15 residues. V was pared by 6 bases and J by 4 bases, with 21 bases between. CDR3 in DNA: TGCAGTGCGGGTAGTGGCAGGCGGCCCGGAGAGACCCAGTACTTC. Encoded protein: CSAGSGRRPGETQYF.

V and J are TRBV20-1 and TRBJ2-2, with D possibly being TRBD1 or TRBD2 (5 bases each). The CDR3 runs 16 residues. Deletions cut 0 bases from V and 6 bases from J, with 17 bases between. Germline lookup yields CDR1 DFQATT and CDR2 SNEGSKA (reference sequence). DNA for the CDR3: TGCAGTGCTAGAGATCGGAGAGGGGTGGGAGCCGGGGAGCTGTTTTTT. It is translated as CSARDRRGVGAGELFF.

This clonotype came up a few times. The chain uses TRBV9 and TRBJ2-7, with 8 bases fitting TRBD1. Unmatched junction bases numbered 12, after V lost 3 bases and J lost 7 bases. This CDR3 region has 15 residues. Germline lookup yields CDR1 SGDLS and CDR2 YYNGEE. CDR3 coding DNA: TGTGCCAGCAGCGCGACAGGGGAAATTCGTGTGGAGCAGTACTTC. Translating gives CASSATGEIRVEQYF.

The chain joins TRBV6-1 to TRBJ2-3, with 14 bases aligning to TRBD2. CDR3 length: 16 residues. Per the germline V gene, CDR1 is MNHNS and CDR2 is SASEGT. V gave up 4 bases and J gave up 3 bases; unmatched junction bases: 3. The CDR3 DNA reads TGTGCCAGCAGTGGACTAGCGGGGGGGTTGACAGATACGCAGTATTTT. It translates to CASSGLAGGLTDTQYF.

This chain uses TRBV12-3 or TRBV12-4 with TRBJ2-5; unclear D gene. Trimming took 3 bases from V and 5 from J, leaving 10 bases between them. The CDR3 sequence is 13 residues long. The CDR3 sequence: CASSLSLRETQYF. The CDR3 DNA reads TGTGCCAGCAGTTTGTCGCTTAGGGAGACCCAGTACTTC.

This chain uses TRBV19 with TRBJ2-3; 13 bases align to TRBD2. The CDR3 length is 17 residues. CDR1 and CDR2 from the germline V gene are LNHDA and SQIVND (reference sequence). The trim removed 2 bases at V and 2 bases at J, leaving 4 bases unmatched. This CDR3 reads CASSIRTSGSNTDTQYF. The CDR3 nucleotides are TGTGCCAGTAGTATACGGACTAGCGGGAGCAACACAGATACGCAGTATTTT.

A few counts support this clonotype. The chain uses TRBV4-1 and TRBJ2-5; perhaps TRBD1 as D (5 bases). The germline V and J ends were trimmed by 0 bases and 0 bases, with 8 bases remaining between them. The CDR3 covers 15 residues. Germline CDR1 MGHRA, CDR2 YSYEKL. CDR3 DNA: TGCGCCAGCAGCCAAGAACCAGGGTACCAAGAGACCCAGTACTTC. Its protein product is CASSQEPGYQETQYF.

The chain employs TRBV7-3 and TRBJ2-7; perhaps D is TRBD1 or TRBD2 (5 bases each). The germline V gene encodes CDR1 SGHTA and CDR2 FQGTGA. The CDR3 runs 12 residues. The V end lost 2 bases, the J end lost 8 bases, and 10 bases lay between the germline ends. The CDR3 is CASSLWDGKQYF. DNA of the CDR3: TGTGCCAGCAGCTTATGGGACGGAAAGCAGTACTTC.

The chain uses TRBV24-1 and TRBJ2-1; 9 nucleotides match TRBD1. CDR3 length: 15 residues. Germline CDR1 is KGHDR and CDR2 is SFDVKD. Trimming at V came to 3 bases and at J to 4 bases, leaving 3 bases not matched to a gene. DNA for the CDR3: TGTGCCACCAGTGATGGGACAGGGAATTACAATGAGCAGTTCTTC. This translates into CATSDGTGNYNEQFF.

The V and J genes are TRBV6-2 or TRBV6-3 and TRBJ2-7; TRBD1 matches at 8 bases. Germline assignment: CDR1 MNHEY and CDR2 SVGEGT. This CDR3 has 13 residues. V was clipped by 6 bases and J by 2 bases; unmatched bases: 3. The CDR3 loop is CASSMGQAYEQYF. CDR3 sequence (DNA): TGTGCCAGCAGCATGGGACAGGCCTACGAGCAGTACTTC.

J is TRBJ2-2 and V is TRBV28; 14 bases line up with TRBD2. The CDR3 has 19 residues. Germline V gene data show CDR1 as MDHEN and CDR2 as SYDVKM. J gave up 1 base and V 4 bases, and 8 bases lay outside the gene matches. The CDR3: CASSSMTSGGARNTGELFF. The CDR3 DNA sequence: TGTGCCAGCAGTTCAATGACTAGCGGGGGGGCAAGGAACACCGGGGAGCTGTTTTTT. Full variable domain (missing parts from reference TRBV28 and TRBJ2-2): DVKVTQSSRYLVKRTGEKVFLECVQDMDHENMFWYRQDPGLGLRLIYFSYDVKMKEKGDIPEGYSVSREKKERFSLILESASTNQTSMYLCASSSMTSGGARNTGELFFGEGSRLTVL.

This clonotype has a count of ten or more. CDR3 DNA: TGTGCCAGCAGAATGACAGGGAACCAAGAGACCCAGTACTTC. This encodes CASRMTGNQETQYF. J is TRBJ2-5 and V is TRBV12-3 or TRBV12-4; 7 bases agree with TRBD1. This CDR3 has 14 residues. V lost 6 bases to trimming and J lost 0 bases; unmatched junction nucleotides: 4.

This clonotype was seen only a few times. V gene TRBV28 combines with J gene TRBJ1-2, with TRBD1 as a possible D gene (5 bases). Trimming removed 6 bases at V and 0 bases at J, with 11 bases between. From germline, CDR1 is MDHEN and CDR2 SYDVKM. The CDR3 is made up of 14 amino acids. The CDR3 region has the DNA TGTGCCAGCAGGGTATGGGGGACTAACTATGGCTACACCTTC. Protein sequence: CASRVWGTNYGYTF.